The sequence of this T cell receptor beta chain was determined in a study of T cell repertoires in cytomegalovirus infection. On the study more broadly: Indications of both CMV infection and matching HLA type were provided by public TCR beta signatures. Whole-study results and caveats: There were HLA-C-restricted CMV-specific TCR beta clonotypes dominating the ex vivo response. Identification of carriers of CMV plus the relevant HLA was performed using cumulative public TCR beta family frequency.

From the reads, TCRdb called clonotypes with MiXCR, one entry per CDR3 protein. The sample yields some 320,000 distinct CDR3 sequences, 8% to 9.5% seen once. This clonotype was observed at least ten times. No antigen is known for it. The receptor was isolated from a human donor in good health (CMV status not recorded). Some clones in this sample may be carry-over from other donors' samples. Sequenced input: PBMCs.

CDR3 protein: CASSLGFTSGRATDTQYF. CDR3 in DNA: TGTGCCAGCAGCTTAGGGTTTACTAGCGGGAGGGCCACAGATACGCAGTATTTT. The genes are TRBV7-2 and TRBJ2-3, with 13 bases matching TRBD2. The CDR3 runs to 18 residues. Germline V lookup: CDR1 SGHTA, CDR2 FQGNSA. J lost 2 bases, V lost 1 base, and 6 bases had no gene match. The full variable domain, its missing parts supplied by reference TRBV7-2 and TRBJ2-3, is GAGVSQSPSNKVTEKGKDVELRCDPISGHTALYWYRQSLGQGLEFLIYFQGNSAPDKSGLPSDRFSAERTGGSVSTLTIQRTQQEDSAVYLCASSLGFTSGRATDTQYFGPGTRLTVL.